The rows below give T cell receptor beta chains drawn from one sample of a study of OX40 agonist ivuxolimab in advanced cancers. Method: immunoSEQ multiplex PCR; TCRdb's copy keeps in-frame clones and lacks some. Among tens of thousands of clones listed, over 75% were seen once. The sequences come from CD4+ or CD8+ T cells sorted from blood, collected in a trial of the OX40 agonist ivuxolimab. These TCRs come from an adult with an advanced solid tumor such as melanoma, head and neck, liver or kidney cancer. The conserved cysteine and the conserved F or W are not part of the CDR3 here. The order of the fields is V gene, J gene, CDR3 protein.

TRBV5-1	TRBJ1-3	ASSPALSSGNTIY
TRBV11-3	TRBJ2-1	ASSDRVHNEQF
TRBV7-2	TRBJ2-3	ASSLEGWADTQY
TRBV5-6	TRBJ2-1	ASNTGLPTEEQF
TRBV6-1	TRBJ2-4	ASSRVGNIQY
TRBV2	TRBJ2-1	ASRRLAGVSNEQF
TRBV27	TRBJ2-5	ASAVRWGGETQY
TRBV19	TRBJ1-5	ASSMTGVNQPQH
TRBV7-9	TRBJ1-2	ASSSSGPYLYGYT
TRBV11-2	TRBJ2-7	ASSLDRSAGLEQY
TRBV5-6	TRBJ1-1	ASSFGAEAF
TRBV4-1	TRBJ2-7	ASSQERARGFYEQY
TRBV7-7	TRBJ2-3	ASSSSRIDTQY
TRBV5-1	TRBJ2-3	ASSFPGQGARGTDTQY
TRBV7-9	TRBJ2-3	ASSFGSGSDTQY
TRBV5-1	TRBJ2-2	ASSVPGELF
TRBV12-2	TRBJ2-2	ASRLVGLAGLTRGGELF
TRBV2	TRBJ1-1	ASSGGTEAF
TRBV7-3	TRBJ1-1	ASSLGSGNTEAF
TRBV19	TRBJ1-2	ASSIVWEIGGRKHYGYT
TRBV7-8	TRBJ1-4	ASGPPLSLPRTGSNEKLF
TRBV28	TRBJ1-1	ASSPGQGAEAF
TRBV6-5	TRBJ2-2	ASSQERRNTGELF
TRBV6-1	TRBJ1-1	ASSEDFTIRTEAF
TRBV11-3	TRBJ1-1	ASSLEHGGNTEAF
TRBV19	TRBJ2-3	ASSRVGRSAGVDTQY
TRBV7-8	TRBJ1-5	ASSLGTSLYSNQPQH
TRBV7-6	TRBJ2-3	ASSWGRDTQY
TRBV7-9	TRBJ2-3	ASSYVSADTQY
TRBV18	TRBJ2-7	ASSEGQGVPEQY
TRBV5-4	TRBJ2-5	ASSSGTTQETQY
TRBV9	TRBJ2-5	ASSPSGRGETQY
TRBV4-2	TRBJ1-6	ASSEEGREPRSPLH
TRBV4-3	TRBJ1-3	ASSQGTQGVYTIY
TRBV11-2	TRBJ1-1	ASSLDLNTEAF
TRBV27	TRBJ2-7	ASSRTGAPHEQY
TRBV5-6	TRBJ2-3	ASSKTVGDTQY
TRBV6-1	TRBJ2-3	ASSLAGVLTDTQY
TRBV7-8	TRBJ1-1	ASSFGTRGTEAF
TRBV7-2	TRBJ2-3	ASSSSYSLDTQY
TRBV30	TRBJ2-1	AWTGTGPYNEQF
TRBV29-1	TRBJ1-2	SVTSSPSRYT
TRBV7-8	TRBJ2-7	ASRGTGNEQY
TRBV4-1	TRBJ1-1	ASSQGTGLRTEAF
TRBV27	TRBJ1-5	ASSPRDSPPFSNQPQH
TRBV6-5	TRBJ2-7	ASSYKLAGTYEQY
TRBV19	TRBJ2-2	ASSIMGASRELF
TRBV5-1	TRBJ2-1	ASSLEYLGSSYNEQF
TRBV4-1	TRBJ1-3	ASSPGQGIGNTIY
TRBV7-9	TRBJ1-2	ASSLTTGTGVT
TRBV11-3	TRBJ1-2	ASSLKGADGYT
TRBV7-2	TRBJ2-7	ASSLEGGTSGIYEQY
TRBV5-6	TRBJ1-1	ASTLRGRKAF
TRBV28	TRBJ2-1	ASSFRGLAGEDEQF